The entry below describes one T cell receptor beta chain. This entry is derived from a study of blood T cell repertoires in COVID-19. Study-wide background: Collection of acute and convalescent COVID-19 samples took place in the United States, Italy and Spain. Nucleic acid was either cDNA or gDNA, and it came from T cells, B-cell-depleted T cells, or PBMCs.

Under the authors' procedure: Reference gene primer amplification gave estimated nucleated cell counts. The protocol was immunoSEQ multiplex PCR, while the TCRdb copy is restricted to in-frame clones and leaves out a portion. D and trimming were read from the DNA, whereas the V and J calls and clone size are those reported in that table. This table holds roughly 190,000 clones, about 88% found once. This sequence was found in a woman between 40 and 50 years old who had recovered from COVID-19. Sequencing input: peripheral blood.

CDR3 region: CASSLLGDEQFF. The CDR3 coding sequence is TGTGCCAGCAGCTTACTAGGAGATGAGCAGTTCTTC. The rearrangement joins TRBV11-3 to TRBJ2-1; no firm D call. Per germline, CDR1 SGHNT and CDR2 YENEEA. The V end lost 2 bases, the J end lost 8 bases, and 7 bases lay between the germline ends. The CDR3 covers 12 residues. Filled out from reference TRBV11-3 and TRBJ2-1, the complete variable domain reads EAGVVQSPRYKIIEKKQPVAFWCNPISGHNTLYWYLQNLGQGPELLIRYENEEAVDDSQLPKDRFSAERLKGVDSTLKIQPAELGDSAVYLCASSLLGDEQFFGPGTRLTVL.